These T cell receptor beta chains were read from a single sample in a study of cytomegalovirus exposure and HLA in healthy donors. Sequenced by immunoSEQ multiplex PCR; TCRdb stores in-frame clones only, minus some. Of over 200,000 clones listed, around 85% are singletons. The sample taken for sequencing was PBMCs. The receptor set was obtained from a human donor in good health. Each CDR3 is given with its conserved first and last residue. A D gene is named only where the DNA matches it firmly. A row's size may be missing; if present it is once, few, many or a size class.

v_call	d_call	clone_size	j_call	cdr3_nt	cdr3_aa
TRBV5-1	.	.	TRBJ2-5	TGCGCCAGCAGTGCAGGGCGTCCTCCCGCGACCCAGTACTTC	CASSAGRPPATQYF
TRBV4-1	.	.	TRBJ2-7	TGCGCCAGCAGCCAAGTGATCACATCCCACGAGCAGTACTTC	CASSQVITSHEQYF
TRBV18	.	.	TRBJ1-1	TGTGCCAGCTCACCAGGGGCACAGGTAAACACTGAAGCTTTCTTT	CASSPGAQVNTEAFF
TRBV9	TRBD2	.	TRBJ2-1	TGTGCCAGCACCCCGGGACTAGCGGGATACAATGAGCAGTTCTTC	CASTPGLAGYNEQFF
TRBV2	.	.	TRBJ2-1	TGTGCCAGCAGTGAAGCGCTTCTTAGATATGAGCAGTTCTTC	CASSEALLRYEQFF
TRBV25-1	.	.	TRBJ2-7	TGTGCCAGCAGCGGAGGTCCCGTGCAGTACTTC	CASSGGPVQYF
TRBV4-3	.	.	TRBJ2-5	TGCGCCAGCAGCCAAGATCAGGGCCAAGAGACCCAGTACTTC	CASSQDQGQETQYF
TRBV27	.	.	TRBJ2-3	TGTGCCAGCTTGTCTCTCGGGAGCACAGATACGCAGTATTTT	CASLSLGSTDTQYF
TRBV7-7	.	.	TRBJ1-1	TGTGCTAGCAGCCCGATGTTACAGGGAATGAACACTGAAGCTTTCTTT	CASSPMLQGMNTEAFF
TRBV29-1	.	once	TRBJ1-1	TGCAGCGCTGACGAGGCGACCTACACTGAAGCTTTCTTT	CSADEATYTEAFF
TRBV28	.	.	TRBJ1-1	TGTGCCAGCAGTTATATCAGGGTGGGTGCTTTCTTT	CASSYIRVGAFF
TRBV30	.	.	TRBJ2-7	TGTGCCTGGAGCCGAGAGGGTTACGAGCAGTACTTC	CAWSREGYEQYF
TRBV7-9	TRBD1	.	TRBJ2-2	TGTGCCAGCAGCTTAGGGGGGACACAGGGGGCGACCGGGGAGCTGTTTTTT	CASSLGGTQGATGELFF
TRBV7-3	.	.	TRBJ2-1	TGTGCCAGCAGCAAAACTAGATCCAATGAGCAGTTCTTC	CASSKTRSNEQFF
TRBV27	.	.	TRBJ1-5	TGTGCCAGCAGTTTCATTTCGGGTTACAATCAGCCCCAGCATTTT	CASSFISGYNQPQHF
TRBV7-2	TRBD2	.	TRBJ2-7	TGTGCCAGCAGCCGTGTGGGACTAGCGAGTACCTACGAGCAGTACTTC	CASSRVGLASTYEQYF
TRBV5-4	TRBD1	.	TRBJ2-4	TGTGCCAGCAGCCCTCAGGGGGCGGCCAAAAACATTCAGTACTTC	CASSPQGAAKNIQYF
TRBV18	.	.	TRBJ1-1	TGTGCCAGCTCACCACAGGGGCGCCGGAACACTGAAGCTTTCTTT	CASSPQGRRNTEAFF
TRBV9	.	.	TRBJ2-2	TGTGCCAGCAGCGTAGGGGACACTAACACCGGGGAGCTGTTTTTT	CASSVGDTNTGELFF
TRBV9	TRBD1	.	TRBJ1-3	TGTGCCAGCAGCGTCCAGACAGGGTCTGGAAACACCATATATTTT	CASSVQTGSGNTIYF
TRBV19	.	.	TRBJ1-5	TGTTCATCCAGTGGGGGGAGTGGGAATCAGCCCCAGCATTTT	CSSSGGSGNQPQHF
TRBV5-1	TRBD1	once	TRBJ1-1	TGCGCCAGCAGCTTACAGGGGGGTACTGAAGCTTTCTTT	CASSLQGGTEAFF
TRBV29-1	TRBD1	.	TRBJ1-2	TGCAGCGTTGCCGAGTCAGGGGGCGACTACACCTTC	CSVAESGGDYTF
TRBV5-4	TRBD2	few	TRBJ2-1	TGTGCCAGCAGACTAGCGGGGGGGAATGAGCAGTTCTTC	CASRLAGGNEQFF
TRBV5-6	TRBD1	few	TRBJ1-5	TGTGCCAGCAGCTTTACAGGGGTTAACAATCAGCCCCAGCATTTT	CASSFTGVNNQPQHF
TRBV27	TRBD1	.	TRBJ2-7	TGTGCCAGCAGTTCAGGGACAGGGGGGCACGAGCAGTACTTC	CASSSGTGGHEQYF
TRBV19	.	.	TRBJ2-5	TGTGCCAGTAGTATAGTAGGGGCGCCAACGAAAGAGACCCAGTACTTC	CASSIVGAPTKETQYF